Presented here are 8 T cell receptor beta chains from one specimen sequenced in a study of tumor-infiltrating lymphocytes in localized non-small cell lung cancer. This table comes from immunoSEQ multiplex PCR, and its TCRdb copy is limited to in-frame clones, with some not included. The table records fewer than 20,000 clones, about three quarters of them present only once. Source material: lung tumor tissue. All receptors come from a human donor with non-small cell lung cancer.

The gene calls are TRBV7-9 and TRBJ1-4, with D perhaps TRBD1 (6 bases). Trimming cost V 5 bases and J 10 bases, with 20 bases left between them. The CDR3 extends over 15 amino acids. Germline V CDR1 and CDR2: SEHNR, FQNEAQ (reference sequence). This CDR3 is CASSTGGLQTLKLFF. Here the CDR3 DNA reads TGTGCCAGCAGCACCGGGGGCCTCCAGACTTTAAAACTGTTTTTT.

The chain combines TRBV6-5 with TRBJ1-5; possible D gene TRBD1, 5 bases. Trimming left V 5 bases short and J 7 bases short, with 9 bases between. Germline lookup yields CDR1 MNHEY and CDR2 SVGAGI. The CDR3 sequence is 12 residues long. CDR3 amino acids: CASSVRGQPQHF. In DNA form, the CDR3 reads TGTGCCAGCAGTGTCCGGGGGCAGCCCCAGCATTTT.

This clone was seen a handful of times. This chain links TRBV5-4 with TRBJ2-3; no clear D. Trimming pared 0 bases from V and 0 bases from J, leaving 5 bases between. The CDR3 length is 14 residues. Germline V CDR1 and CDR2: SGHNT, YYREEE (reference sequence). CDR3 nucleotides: TGTGCCAGCAGCTTGGGACAAAGCACAGATACGCAGTATTTT. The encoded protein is CASSLGQSTDTQYF.

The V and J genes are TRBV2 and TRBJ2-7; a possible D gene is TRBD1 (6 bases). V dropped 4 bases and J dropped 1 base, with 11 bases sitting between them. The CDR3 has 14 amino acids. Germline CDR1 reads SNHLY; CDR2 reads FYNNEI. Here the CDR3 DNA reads TGTGCCAGCAGTGTTTACAGGGATTCCTACGAGCAGTACTTC. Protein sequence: CASSVYRDSYEQYF.

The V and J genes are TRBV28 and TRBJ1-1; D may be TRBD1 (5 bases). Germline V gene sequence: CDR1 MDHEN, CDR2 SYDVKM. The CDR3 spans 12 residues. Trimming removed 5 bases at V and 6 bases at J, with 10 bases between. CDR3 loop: CASSRGVAEAFF. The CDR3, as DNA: TGTGCCAGCAGTCGGGGGGTGGCTGAAGCTTTCTTT. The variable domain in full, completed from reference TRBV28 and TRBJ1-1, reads DVKVTQSSRYLVKRTGEKVFLECVQDMDHENMFWYRQDPGLGLRLIYFSYDVKMKEKGDIPEGYSVSREKKERFSLILESASTNQTSMYLCASSRGVAEAFFGQGTRLTVV.

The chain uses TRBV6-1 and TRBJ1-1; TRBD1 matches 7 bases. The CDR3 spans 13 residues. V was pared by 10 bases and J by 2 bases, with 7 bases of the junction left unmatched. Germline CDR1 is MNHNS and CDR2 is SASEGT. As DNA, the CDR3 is TGTGCCACCAATCGACAGGGTAACACTGAAGCTTTCTTT. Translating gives CATNRQGNTEAFF.

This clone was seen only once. CDR3: CASSVNRDYLTDTQYF. DNA for the CDR3: TGTGCCAGCAGCGTAAATAGGGACTACCTGACAGATACGCAGTATTTT. The chain has TRBV7-8 and TRBJ2-3; 7 positions match TRBD2. The J segment lost 3 bases and the V segment lost 5 bases, leaving 11 bases of the junction unmatched. The CDR3 length is 16 residues. The V gene's germline CDR1 is SGHVS and CDR2 FQNEAQ.

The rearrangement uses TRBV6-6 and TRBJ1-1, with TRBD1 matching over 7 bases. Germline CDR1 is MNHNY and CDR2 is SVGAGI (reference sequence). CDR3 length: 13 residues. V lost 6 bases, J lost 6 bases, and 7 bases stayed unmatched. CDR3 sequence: CASSPDREPEAFF. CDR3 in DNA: TGTGCCAGCAGCCCTGACAGGGAACCTGAAGCTTTCTTT.